This entry lists 10 T cell receptor beta chains sequenced from one sample in a study of cytomegalovirus exposure and HLA in healthy donors. Data came from immunoSEQ multiplex PCR; TCRdb stores just in-frame clones and leaves some out. The sample has some 68,000 clones; 90% to 95% are singletons. The sample was PBMCs. These receptors came from a man younger than 30 in good health and CMV-seropositive.

V usage is TRBV5-1 and J usage is TRBJ1-1, with D unclear. CDR3 length equals 15 residues. V shed 0 bases and J shed 1 base, with 10 bases lying between them. CDR1 is SGHRS, CDR2 YFSETQ, per germline. The DNA of the CDR3 is TGCGCCAGCAGCTTGGGTGGTTCCGGGAACACTGAAGCTTTCTTT. This gives the protein CASSLGGSGNTEAFF. The full variable domain, with the rest looked up from reference TRBV5-1 and TRBJ1-1, is KAGVTQTPRYLIKTRGQQVTLSCSPISGHRSVSWYQQTPGQGLQFLFEYFSETQRNKGNFPGRFSGRQFSNSRSEMNVSTLELGDSALYLCASSLGGSGNTEAFFGQGTRLTVV.

There are a few counts of this clone. CDR3 sequence reads: CASRLAGEDTDTQYF. CDR3 DNA: TGCGCCAGCAGGTTAGCGGGAGAGGACACAGATACGCAGTATTTT. The chain joins TRBV5-1 to TRBJ2-3; 9 bases are shared with TRBD2. Germline CDR1 is SGHRS and CDR2 is YFSETQ. CDR3 length equals 15 residues. The V segment lost 5 bases and the J segment 2 bases; nucleotides outside the gene matches: 6.

V and J are TRBV28 and TRBJ2-3; 8 nucleotides agree with TRBD2. The CDR3 totals 19 residues. Germline loops: CDR1 MDHEN, CDR2 SYDVKM. With 2 bases clipped from V and 2 bases from J, the junction kept 15 bases outside the gene matches. The CDR3 DNA sequence: TGTGCCAGCAGTTTACCTACCCCAGAGGTGACTAGCGACACAGATACGCAGTATTTT. Translated: CASSLPTPEVTSDTDTQYF. The full variable domain, rest sourced from reference TRBV28 and TRBJ2-3, is DVKVTQSSRYLVKRTGEKVFLECVQDMDHENMFWYRQDPGLGLRLIYFSYDVKMKEKGDIPEGYSVSREKKERFSLILESASTNQTSMYLCASSLPTPEVTSDTDTQYFGPGTRLTVL.

This clone was detected a few times. The chain has TRBV5-1 and TRBJ2-2, with a tentative D call TRBD1 (6 bases). The CDR3 length is 16 residues. The V and J ends lost 0 bases and 2 bases respectively, with 11 bases between them. Germline loops: CDR1 SGHRS, CDR2 YFSETQ. CDR3 loop: CASSLVGAINTGELFF. As DNA, the CDR3 is TGCGCCAGCAGCTTGGTGGGGGCCATAAACACCGGGGAGCTGTTTTTT. Drawing the rest from reference TRBV5-1 and TRBJ2-2, the complete variable domain is KAGVTQTPRYLIKTRGQQVTLSCSPISGHRSVSWYQQTPGQGLQFLFEYFSETQRNKGNFPGRFSGRQFSNSRSEMNVSTLELGDSALYLCASSLVGAINTGELFFGEGSRLTVL.

The V and J genes are TRBV10-2 and TRBJ2-7; 8 bases line up with TRBD1. Germline lookup yields CDR1 WSHSY and CDR2 SAAADI. CDR3 length: 14 amino acids. Losses at the gene ends were 6 bases for V and 1 base for J; bases not matched to a gene: 5. Here the CDR3 DNA reads TGCGCCAGCAGCCCCAGGGGGCCGTCCTACGAGCAGTACTTC. It encodes CASSPRGPSYEQYF.

This chain joins TRBV19 and TRBJ1-1; D is possibly TRBD1 (6 bases). Trimming removed 3 bases from V and 0 bases from J, with 20 bases in between. There are 18 residues in the CDR3. Germline CDR1 is LNHDA and CDR2 is SQIVND (reference sequence). CDR3 nucleotide sequence: TGTGCCAGTAGTATTAGAGTGGGACATGATGGCATGAACACTGAAGCTTTCTTT. Amino acids: CASSIRVGHDGMNTEAFF. The entire variable domain, with the rest obtained from reference TRBV19 and TRBJ1-1, is as follows: DGGITQSPKYLFRKEGQNVTLSCEQNLNHDAMYWYRQDPGQGLRLIYYSQIVNDFQKGDIAEGYSVSREKKESFPLTVTSAQKNPTAFYLCASSIRVGHDGMNTEAFFGQGTRLTVV.

The chain employs TRBV23-1 and TRBJ2-4; TRBD2 might be the D (5 bases). TRBV23-1 is an ORF, and what it does is uncertain. Trimming took off 6 bases at V and 11 bases at J, with 11 bases between the two ends. The CDR3 is made up of 11 amino acids. The CDR3 DNA follows: TGCGCCAGCAGCCCAGCGGTCTTTCAGTACTTC. It specifies CASSPAVFQYF.

V is TRBV29-1 and J is TRBJ2-1; perhaps TRBD1 as D (5 bases). V dropped 4 bases and J dropped 7 bases, with 14 bases sitting between them. CDR3 length equals 13 residues. CDR1 SQVTM and CDR2 ANQGSEA come from the germline V gene. For the CDR3, the DNA is TGCAGCGTTGTCGGCCAGGGAAGGAATGAGCAGTTCTTC. Translating gives CSVVGQGRNEQFF.

The rearrangement joins TRBV11-2 to TRBJ2-2; D uncertain. The CDR3 spans 15 residues. The germline gives CDR1 SGHAT, CDR2 FQNNGV. V was pared by 6 bases and J by 8 bases, with 19 bases between. CDR3 nucleotide sequence: TGTGCCAGCAGACACGACATAGACCACCGTGGGGAGCTGTTTTTT. This codes for CASRHDIDHRGELFF.

V gene TRBV2 combines with J gene TRBJ2-7; TRBD2 aligns across 9 bases. After removal of 6 bases from V and 3 bases from J, the junction contained 9 bases not matched to a gene. CDR3 size: 15 residues. CDR1 and CDR2 from the germline V gene are SNHLY and FYNNEI. CDR3 sequence reads: CASRRERGVRYEQYF. The CDR3 bases are TGTGCCAGCAGGAGGGAGCGGGGGGTACGCTACGAGCAGTACTTC. Together with reference TRBV2 and TRBJ2-7, the CDR3 gives the full variable domain: EPEVTQTPSHQVTQMGQEVILRCVPISNHLYFYWYRQILGQKVEFLVSFYNNEISEKSEIFDDQFSVERPDGSNFTLKIRSTKLEDSAMYFCASRRERGVRYEQYFGPGTRLTVT.